This TCR beta chain derives from a study of response to subunit inactivated influenza vaccine. TCRdb re-derived calls from the RT-PCR reads in MiXCR, one entry per CDR3 protein. The sample lists a few hundred thousand distinct CDR3 sequences; around 15% were seen once. The junction had 12 bases not matched to a gene; V was cut back by 6 bases and J by 5 bases. There are 15 residues in the CDR3. CDR1 DFQATT and CDR2 SNEGSKA come from the germline V gene (reference sequence). The chain links TRBV20-1 to TRBJ2-1; 8 bases match TRBD1. This clonotype originated in a man in his forties or fifties who received an inactivated influenza vaccine. Here the sequenced sample was PBMCs from blood, taken approximately 12 days after vaccination. The CDR3, as DNA: TGCAGTGCCAGCTGGGACAGGTTCTTGCACAATGAGCAGTTCTTC. As protein: CSASWDRFLHNEQFF.